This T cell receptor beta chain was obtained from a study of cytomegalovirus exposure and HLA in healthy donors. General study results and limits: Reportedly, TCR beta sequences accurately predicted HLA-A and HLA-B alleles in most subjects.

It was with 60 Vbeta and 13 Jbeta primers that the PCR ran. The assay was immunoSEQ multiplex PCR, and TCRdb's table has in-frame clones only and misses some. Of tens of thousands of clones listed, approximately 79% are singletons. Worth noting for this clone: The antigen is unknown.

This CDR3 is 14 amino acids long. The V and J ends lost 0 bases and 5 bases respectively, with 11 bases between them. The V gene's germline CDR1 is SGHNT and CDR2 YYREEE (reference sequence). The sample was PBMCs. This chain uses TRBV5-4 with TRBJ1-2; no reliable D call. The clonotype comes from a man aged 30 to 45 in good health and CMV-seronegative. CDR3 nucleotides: TGTGCCAGCAGCTTGGGGCAGGTGGCATATGGCTACACCTTC. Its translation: CASSLGQVAYGYTF.